The clone carrying this T cell receptor (beta chain) occurred many times. The data were obtained in a study of T-cell reconstitution after alpha-beta-depleted transplantation in children. Unique molecular identifiers were built into the TCRbeta library. TCRdb used MiXCR to reprocess the PCR reads, holding one entry per CDR3 protein. The table lists approximately 500,000 distinct CDR3 sequences, 8% to 11% of them singletons, with 2% to 2.5% in the top ten. This sequence was found in a child aged 2 to 9 with inherited bone marrow failure, due to receive a stem cell transplant. This specimen was PBMCs, taken before TCRalphabeta/CD19-depleted stem cell transplant.

The CDR3 protein is CASTTTGAGYNEQFF. The CDR3, as DNA: TGTGCCAGCACCACCACGGGTGCGGGTTACAATGAGCAGTTCTTC. The chain uses TRBV7-8 and TRBJ2-1, with a weak D call TRBD2 (5 bases). Germline assignment: CDR1 SGHVS and CDR2 FQNEAQ. With 7 bases removed from V and 4 bases from J, the gap between germline ends came to 17 bases. The CDR3 loop spans 15 amino acids.